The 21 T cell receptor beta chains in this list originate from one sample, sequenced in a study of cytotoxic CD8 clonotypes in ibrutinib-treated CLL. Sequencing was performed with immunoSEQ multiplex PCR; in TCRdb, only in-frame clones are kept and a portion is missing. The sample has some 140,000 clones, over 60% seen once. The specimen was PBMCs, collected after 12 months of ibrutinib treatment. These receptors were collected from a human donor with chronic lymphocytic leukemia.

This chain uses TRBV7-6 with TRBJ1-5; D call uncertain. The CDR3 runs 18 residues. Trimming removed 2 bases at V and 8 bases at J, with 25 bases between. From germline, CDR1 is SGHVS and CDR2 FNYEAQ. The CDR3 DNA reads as TGTGCCAGCAGCTTACTACCGGGCCCCACCCCAAATTTGGAGCCCCAGCATTTT. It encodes CASSLLPGPTPNLEPQHF. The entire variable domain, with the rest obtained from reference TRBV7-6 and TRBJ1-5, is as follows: GAGVSQSPRYKVTKRGQDVALRCDPISGHVSLYWYRQALGQGPEFLTYFNYEAQQDKSGLPNDRFSAERPEGSISTLTIQRTEQRDSAMYRCASSLLPGPTPNLEPQHFGDGTRLSIL.

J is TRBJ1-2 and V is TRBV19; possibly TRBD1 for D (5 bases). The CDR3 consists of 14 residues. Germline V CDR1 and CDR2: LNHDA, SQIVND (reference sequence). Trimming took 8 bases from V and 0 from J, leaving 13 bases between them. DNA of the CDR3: TGTGCCAGTTCCGTGACAGTCACTAACTATGGCTACACCTTC. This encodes CASSVTVTNYGYTF.

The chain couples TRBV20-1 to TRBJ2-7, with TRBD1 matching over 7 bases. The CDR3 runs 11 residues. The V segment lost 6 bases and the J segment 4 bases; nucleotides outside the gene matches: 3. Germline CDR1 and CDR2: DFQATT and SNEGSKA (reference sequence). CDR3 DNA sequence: TGCAGTGCGCAGGGGGAATACGAGCAGTACTTC. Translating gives CSAQGEYEQYF.

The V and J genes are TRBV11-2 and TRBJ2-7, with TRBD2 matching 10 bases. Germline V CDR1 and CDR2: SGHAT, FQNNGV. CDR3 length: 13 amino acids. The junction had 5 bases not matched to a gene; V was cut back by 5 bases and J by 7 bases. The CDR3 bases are TGTGCCAGCAGCCTCCTACTAGCGGGAGAGCAGTACTTC. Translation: CASSLLLAGEQYF.

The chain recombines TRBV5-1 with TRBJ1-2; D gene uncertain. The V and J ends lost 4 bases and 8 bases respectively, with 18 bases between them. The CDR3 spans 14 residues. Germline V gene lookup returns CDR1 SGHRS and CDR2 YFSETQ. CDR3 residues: CASSVGLADGGYTF. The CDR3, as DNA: TGCGCCAGCAGCGTCGGACTCGCCGACGGGGGCTACACCTTC.

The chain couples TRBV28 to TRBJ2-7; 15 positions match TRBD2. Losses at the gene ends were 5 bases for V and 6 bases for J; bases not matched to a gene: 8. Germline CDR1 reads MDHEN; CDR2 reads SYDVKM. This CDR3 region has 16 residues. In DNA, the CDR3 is TGTGCCAGCAGTCAACCGGGACTAGCGGGAGGTCCCGAGCAGTACTTC. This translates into CASSQPGLAGGPEQYF. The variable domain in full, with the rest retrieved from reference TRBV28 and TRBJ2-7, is DVKVTQSSRYLVKRTGEKVFLECVQDMDHENMFWYRQDPGLGLRLIYFSYDVKMKEKGDIPEGYSVSREKKERFSLILESASTNQTSMYLCASSQPGLAGGPEQYFGPGTRLTVT.

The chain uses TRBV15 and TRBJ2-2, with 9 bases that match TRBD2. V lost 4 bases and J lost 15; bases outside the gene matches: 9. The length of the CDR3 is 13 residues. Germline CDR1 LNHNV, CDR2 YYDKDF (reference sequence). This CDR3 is CATSMSSGSWVFF. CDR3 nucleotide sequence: TGTGCCACCAGCATGAGTAGCGGGAGCTGGGTGTTTTTT.

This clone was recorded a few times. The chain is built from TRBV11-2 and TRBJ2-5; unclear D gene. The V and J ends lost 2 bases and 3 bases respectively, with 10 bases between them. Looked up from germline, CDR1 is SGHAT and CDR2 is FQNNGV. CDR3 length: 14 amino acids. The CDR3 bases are TGTGCCAGCAGCTTACTGACTCGTGAAGAGACCCAGTACTTC. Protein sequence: CASSLLTREETQYF.

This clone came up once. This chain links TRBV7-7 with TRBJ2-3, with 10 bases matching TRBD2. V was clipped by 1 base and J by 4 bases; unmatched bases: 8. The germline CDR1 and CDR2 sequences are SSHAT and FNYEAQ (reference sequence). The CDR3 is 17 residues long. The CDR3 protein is CASSLEAASGRADTQYF. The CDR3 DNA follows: TGTGCCAGCAGCTTAGAGGCTGCTAGCGGGAGAGCAGATACGCAGTATTTT.

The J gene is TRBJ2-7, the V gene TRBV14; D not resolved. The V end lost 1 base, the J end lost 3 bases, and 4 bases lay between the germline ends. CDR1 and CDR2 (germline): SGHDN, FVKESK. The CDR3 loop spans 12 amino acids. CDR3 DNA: TGTGCCAGCAGCCAAGCGAACTACGAGCAGTACTTC. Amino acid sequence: CASSQANYEQYF.

The CDR3 coding sequence is TGTGCCAGCAGAATCCTAGGACAGGGGGATTACGAGCAGTACTTC. It yields the protein CASRILGQGDYEQYF. This chain links TRBV6-6 with TRBJ2-7; 10 nucleotides match TRBD1. J gave up 4 bases and V 6 bases, and 9 bases lay outside the gene matches. Germline V gives CDR1 MNHNY, CDR2 SVGAGI (reference sequence). The CDR3 is 15 amino acids.

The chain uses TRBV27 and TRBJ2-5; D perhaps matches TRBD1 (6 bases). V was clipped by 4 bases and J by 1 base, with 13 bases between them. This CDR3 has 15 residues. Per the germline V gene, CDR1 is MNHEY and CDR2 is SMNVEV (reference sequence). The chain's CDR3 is CASSSLARGQETQYF. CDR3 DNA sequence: TGTGCCAGCAGTTCCCTCGCCAGGGGCCAAGAGACCCAGTACTTC.

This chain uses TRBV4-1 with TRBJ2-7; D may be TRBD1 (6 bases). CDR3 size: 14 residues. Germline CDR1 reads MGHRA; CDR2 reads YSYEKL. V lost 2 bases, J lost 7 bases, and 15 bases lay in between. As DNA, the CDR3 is TGCGCCAGCAGCCAACTGAACAGGGTGAGTGAGCAGTACTTC. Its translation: CASSQLNRVSEQYF.

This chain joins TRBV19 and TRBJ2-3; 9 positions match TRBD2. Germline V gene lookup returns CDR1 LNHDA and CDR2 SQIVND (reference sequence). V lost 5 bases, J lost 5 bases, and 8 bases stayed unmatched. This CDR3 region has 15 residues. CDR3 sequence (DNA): TGTGCCAGTAGTGGGACCGGGACTAGCTTAGATACGCAGTATTTT. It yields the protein CASSGTGTSLDTQYF.

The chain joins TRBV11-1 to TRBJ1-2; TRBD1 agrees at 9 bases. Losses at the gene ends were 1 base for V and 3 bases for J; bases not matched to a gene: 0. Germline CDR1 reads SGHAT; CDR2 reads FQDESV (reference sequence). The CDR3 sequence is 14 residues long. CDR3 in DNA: TGTGCCAGCAGCTTAGGGACAGGGGACTATGGCTACACCTTC. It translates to CASSLGTGDYGYTF.

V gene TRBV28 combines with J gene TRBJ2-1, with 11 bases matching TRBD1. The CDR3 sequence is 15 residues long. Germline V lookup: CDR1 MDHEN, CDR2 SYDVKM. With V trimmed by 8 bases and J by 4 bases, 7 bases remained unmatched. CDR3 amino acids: CASLGTGGIYNEQFF. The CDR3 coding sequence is TGTGCCAGCCTAGGGACAGGGGGAATATACAATGAGCAGTTCTTC.

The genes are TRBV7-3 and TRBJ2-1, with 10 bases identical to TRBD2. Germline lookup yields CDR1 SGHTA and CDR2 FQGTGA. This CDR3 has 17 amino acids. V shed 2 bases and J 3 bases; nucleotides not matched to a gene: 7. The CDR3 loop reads CASSLRPGLANYNEQFF. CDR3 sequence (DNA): TGTGCCAGCAGCTTACGTCCGGGACTAGCGAACTACAATGAGCAGTTCTTC.

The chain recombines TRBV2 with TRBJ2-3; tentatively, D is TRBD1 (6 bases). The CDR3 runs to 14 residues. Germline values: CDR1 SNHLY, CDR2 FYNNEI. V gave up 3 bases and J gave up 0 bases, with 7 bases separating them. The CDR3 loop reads CASSDDRSTDTQYF. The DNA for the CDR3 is TGTGCCAGCAGTGATGACAGGAGCACAGATACGCAGTATTTT.

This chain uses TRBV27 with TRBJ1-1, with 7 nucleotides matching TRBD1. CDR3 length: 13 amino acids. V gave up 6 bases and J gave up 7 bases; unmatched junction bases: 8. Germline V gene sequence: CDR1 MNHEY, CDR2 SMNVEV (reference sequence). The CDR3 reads CASRLTGYDEAFF. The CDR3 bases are TGTGCCAGCAGACTGACAGGGTACGATGAAGCTTTCTTT.

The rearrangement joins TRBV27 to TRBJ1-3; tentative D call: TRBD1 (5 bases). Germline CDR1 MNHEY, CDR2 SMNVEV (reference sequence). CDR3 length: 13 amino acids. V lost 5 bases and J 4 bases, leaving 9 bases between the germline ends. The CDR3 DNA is TGTGCCAGCAGTACGGGACTCGGAAACACCATATATTTT. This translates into CASSTGLGNTIYF.

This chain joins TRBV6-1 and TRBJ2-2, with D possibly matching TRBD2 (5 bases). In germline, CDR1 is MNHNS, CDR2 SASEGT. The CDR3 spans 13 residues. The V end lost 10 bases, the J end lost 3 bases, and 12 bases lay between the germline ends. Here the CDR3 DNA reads TGTGCCACTCACAGCGGCTACACCGGGGAGCTGTTTTTT. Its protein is CATHSGYTGELFF.